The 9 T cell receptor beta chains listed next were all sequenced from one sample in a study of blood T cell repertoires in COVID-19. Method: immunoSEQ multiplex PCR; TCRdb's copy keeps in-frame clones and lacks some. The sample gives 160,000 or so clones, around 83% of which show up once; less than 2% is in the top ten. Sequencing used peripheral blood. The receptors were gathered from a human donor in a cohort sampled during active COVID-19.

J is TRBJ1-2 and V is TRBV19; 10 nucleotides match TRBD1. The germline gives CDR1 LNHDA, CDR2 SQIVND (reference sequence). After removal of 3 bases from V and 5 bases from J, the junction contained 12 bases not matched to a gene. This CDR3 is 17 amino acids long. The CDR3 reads CASSIRDRGLAGYGYTF. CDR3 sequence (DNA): TGTGCCAGTAGTATCCGGGACAGGGGTCTCGCGGGGTATGGCTACACCTTC.

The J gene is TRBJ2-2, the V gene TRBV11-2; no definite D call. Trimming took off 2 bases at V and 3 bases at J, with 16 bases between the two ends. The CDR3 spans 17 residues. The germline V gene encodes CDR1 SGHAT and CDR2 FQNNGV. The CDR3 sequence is CASSLNPPTIDTGELFF. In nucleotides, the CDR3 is TGTGCCAGCAGCTTAAACCCTCCGACAATTGACACCGGGGAGCTGTTTTTT.

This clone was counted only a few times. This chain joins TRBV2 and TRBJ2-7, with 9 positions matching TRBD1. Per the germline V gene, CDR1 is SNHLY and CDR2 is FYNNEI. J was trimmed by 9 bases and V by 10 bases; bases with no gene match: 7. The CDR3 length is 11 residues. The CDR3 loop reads CATRTGERQYF. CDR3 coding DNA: TGTGCCACCCGGACAGGGGAAAGGCAGTACTTC.

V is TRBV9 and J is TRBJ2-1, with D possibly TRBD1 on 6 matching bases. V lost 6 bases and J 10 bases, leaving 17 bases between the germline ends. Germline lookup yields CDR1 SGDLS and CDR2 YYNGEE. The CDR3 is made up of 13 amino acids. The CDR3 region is CASTQTQGTEQFF. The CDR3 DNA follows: TGTGCCAGCACTCAGACACAGGGCACCGAGCAGTTCTTC.

The CDR3 DNA reads TGTGCCATCAACCAGGGGGAGGACGAGCAGTACTTC. It encodes CAINQGEDEQYF. The rearrangement uses TRBV10-3 and TRBJ2-7; TRBD1 is a possible D gene (7 bases). The CDR3 consists of 12 residues. Germline V lookup: CDR1 ENHRY, CDR2 SYGVKD. Trimming took 7 bases from V and 5 from J, leaving 12 bases between them.

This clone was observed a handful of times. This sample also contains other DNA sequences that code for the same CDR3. CDR3 amino acids: CASSLVGQGSYEQYF. The CDR3 coding sequence is TGTGCCAGCAGCTTAGTAGGACAGGGTTCGTACGAGCAGTACTTC. V usage is TRBV11-2 and J usage is TRBJ2-7; 8 nucleotides line up with TRBD1. The CDR3 runs to 15 residues. Germline assignment: CDR1 SGHAT and CDR2 FQNNGV. V trimming: 1 base; J trimming: 4 bases; junction bases outside the gene matches: 6.

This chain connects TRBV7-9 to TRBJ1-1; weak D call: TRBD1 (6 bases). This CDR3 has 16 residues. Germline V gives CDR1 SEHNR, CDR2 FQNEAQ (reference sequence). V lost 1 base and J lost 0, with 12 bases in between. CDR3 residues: CASSLGGRGVNTEAFF. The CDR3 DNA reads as TGTGCCAGCAGCTTAGGCGGGAGGGGGGTGAACACTGAAGCTTTCTTT. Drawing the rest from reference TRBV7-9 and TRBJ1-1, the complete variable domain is DTGVSQNPRHKITKRGQNVTFRCDPISEHNRLYWYRQTLGQGPEFLTYFQNEAQLEKSRLLSDRFSAERPKGSFSTLEIQRTEQGDSAMYLCASSLGGRGVNTEAFFGQGTRLTVV.

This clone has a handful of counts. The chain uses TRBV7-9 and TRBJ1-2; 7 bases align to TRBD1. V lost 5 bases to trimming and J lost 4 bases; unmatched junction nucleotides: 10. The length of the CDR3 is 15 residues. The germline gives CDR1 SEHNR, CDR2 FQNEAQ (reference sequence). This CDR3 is CASSQSGGGLYGYTF. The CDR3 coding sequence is TGTGCCAGCAGCCAGTCAGGGGGAGGACTCTATGGCTACACCTTC.

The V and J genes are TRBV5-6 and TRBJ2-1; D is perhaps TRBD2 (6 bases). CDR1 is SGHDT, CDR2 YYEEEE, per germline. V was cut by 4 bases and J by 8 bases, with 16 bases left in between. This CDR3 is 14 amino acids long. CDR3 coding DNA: TGTGCCAGCAGCCCCATGACTAGTCGGGATGAGCAGTTCTTC. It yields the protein CASSPMTSRDEQFF.